Listed below are T cell receptor beta chains from one sample, sequenced in a study of blood T cells in healthy people across ages. A single record per CDR3 protein comes from TCRdb applying MiXCR to the 5' RACE reads. Here the sample spans 600,000 or so distinct CDR3 sequences, about 30% being singletons. The source material was blood. The receptors shown here come from a woman of 80 years or more in good health. Both conserved end residues are part of each CDR3. D genes are given only for firm matches. Some rows have no size entry. The others give once, few or many, or a class for an expanded clone.

>TRBJ2-1|many|TRBV24-1|TRBD1
CATSDFQTGDSSYNEQFF
TGTGCCACCAGTGATTTTCAGACAGGGGACAGCTCCTACAATGAGCAGTTCTTC
>TRBJ1-1|many|TRBV6-1|NA
CASSRTWGRATNTEAFF
TGTGCCAGCAGCCGCACCTGGGGCAGGGCGACGAACACTGAAGCTTTCTTT
>TRBJ2-7|many|TRBV20-1|TRBD2
CSAPGLAGNSYNEQYF
TGCAGTGCTCCCGGACTAGCGGGAAACTCCTACAATGAGCAGTACTTC
>TRBJ2-1|many|TRBV10-3|NA
CATGTLDNNEQFF
TGTGCCACCGGTACCCTAGATAACAATGAGCAGTTCTTC
>TRBJ2-1|many|TRBV7-2|NA
CASSSGQIGIHEQFF
TGTGCCAGCAGCTCCGGACAGATAGGGATCCATGAGCAGTTCTTC
>TRBJ2-3|many|TRBV20-1|NA
CSATPGSTDTQYF
TGCAGTGCCACCCCAGGTAGCACAGATACGCAGTATTTT
>TRBJ2-2|few|TRBV7-6|NA
CASSPEVRGPKNTGELFF
TGTGCCAGCAGCCCCGAGGTGAGGGGACCTAAGAACACCGGGGAGCTGTTTTTT
>TRBJ1-1|NA|TRBV15|TRBD1
CATSRDMLDRDGGAFF
TGTGCCACCAGCAGAGATATGCTAGACAGGGACGGTGGAGCTTTCTTT
>TRBJ2-6|NA|TRBV7-9|TRBD1
CASSPNTGAKGANVLTF
TGTGCCAGCAGCCCTAATACAGGGGCGAAAGGGGCCAACGTCCTGACTTTC
>TRBJ2-3|NA|TRBV20-1|NA
CSANRGPNTDTQYF
TGCAGTGCGAACCGGGGGCCCAACACAGATACGCAGTATTTT
>TRBJ2-2|NA|TRBV5-1|TRBD2
CASSLAWSSGNTGELFF
TGCGCCAGCAGCTTGGCCTGGTCTAGCGGTAACACCGGGGAGCTGTTTTTT
>TRBJ1-1|NA|TRBV5-5|NA
CASSWSSRTEAFF
TGTGCCAGCAGCTGGTCCAGCAGGACTGAAGCTTTCTTT
>TRBJ2-7|few|TRBV10-3|TRBD2
CAISPGLASNEQYF
TGTGCCATCAGCCCGGGACTAGCGTCCAATGAGCAGTACTTC
>TRBJ1-1|few|TRBV19|TRBD1
CASSTLDRMNTEAFF
TGTGCCAGTAGTACGCTGGACAGGATGAACACTGAAGCTTTCTTT
>TRBJ2-7|many|TRBV5-6|NA
CASNPVGLEAYEQYF
TGTGCCAGCAACCCCGTAGGGTTGGAAGCCTACGAGCAGTACTTC
>TRBJ2-1|few|TRBV7-4|NA
CASSLVLSLFWEQFF
TGTGCCAGCAGCTTAGTGCTGAGCTTATTTTGGGAGCAGTTCTTC
>TRBJ2-6|many|TRBV7-3|TRBD1
CASSQQGAGANVLTF
TGTGCCAGCAGCCAGCAGGGGGCTGGGGCCAACGTCCTGACTTTC
>TRBJ1-4|NA|TRBV5-1|NA
CASSSGTLGEKLFF
TGCGCCAGCAGCTCCGGGACACTAGGGGAAAAACTGTTTTTT
>TRBJ2-5|many|TRBV20-1|TRBD1
CSATEDRGETQYF
TGCAGTGCTACAGAGGACAGGGGAGAGACCCAGTACTTC
>TRBJ2-1|NA|TRBV7-2|NA
CASSLKFSAGSSYNEQFF
TGTGCCAGCAGCTTAAAATTCTCGGCAGGGAGCTCCTACAATGAGCAGTTCTTC
>TRBJ2-7|NA|TRBV20-1|TRBD2
CSASVPASGSYEQYF
TGCAGTGCTAGTGTCCCGGCTAGCGGGTCCTACGAGCAGTACTTC
>TRBJ2-7|NA|TRBV7-9|NA
CASSPGSYTRQYF
TGTGCCAGCAGTCCGGGAAGTTATACGAGACAGTACTTC
>TRBJ2-1|NA|TRBV6-1|NA
CASSERGGRDYEQFF
TGTGCCAGCAGTGAAAGGGGGGGCAGGGACTACGAGCAGTTCTTC
>TRBJ2-1|NA|TRBV20-1|NA
CSARDRNNNEQFF
TGCAGTGCTAGAGATCGGAATAACAATGAGCAGTTCTTC
>TRBJ1-1|NA|TRBV29-1|NA
CSALRVMNTEAFF
TGCAGCGCACTCAGGGTCATGAACACTGAAGCTTTCTTT
>TRBJ2-3|NA|TRBV5-1|TRBD2
CASSLAGGDDTQYF
TGCGCCAGCAGCTTAGCGGGGGGCGACGATACGCAGTATTTT
>TRBJ2-5|many|TRBV2|NA
CASSDPRAQYF
TGTGCCAGCAGTGACCCCAGGGCCCAGTACTTC
>TRBJ1-1|NA|TRBV5-1|TRBD1
CASSSKRTGARNTEAFF
TGCGCCAGCAGCTCAAAACGGACAGGGGCCCGGAACACTGAAGCTTTCTTT
>TRBJ2-2|NA|TRBV6-6|TRBD1
CASSYSTGRSTGELFF
TGTGCCAGCAGTTACTCGACAGGGCGATCTACCGGGGAGCTGTTTTTT
>TRBJ2-3|many|TRBV18|TRBD1
CASSIQGATQYF
TGTGCCAGCTCAATCCAGGGGGCTACGCAGTATTTT
>TRBJ2-7|many|TRBV20-1|NA
CSARGQVSPHEQYF
TGCAGTGCTAGAGGACAGGTCTCTCCCCACGAGCAGTACTTC
>TRBJ2-5|NA|TRBV10-3|NA
CAISALFGETQYF
TGTGCCATCAGTGCGCTATTCGGGGAGACCCAGTACTTC
>TRBJ2-7|many|TRBV4-3|NA
CASSQEESQGSSYEQYF
TGCGCCAGCAGCCAAGAGGAATCCCAGGGATCCTCCTACGAGCAGTACTTC
>TRBJ2-4|NA|TRBV28|NA
CASSRLGVSAKNIQYF
TGTGCCAGCAGTCGGCTAGGGGTTTCAGCCAAAAACATTCAGTACTTC
>TRBJ1-4|few|TRBV2|NA
CASSVKGGGVEKLFF
TGTGCCAGCAGTGTTAAGGGGGGCGGCGTAGAAAAACTGTTTTTT
>TRBJ2-5|many|TRBV15|NA
CATSRVRGAWETQYF
TGTGCCACCAGCAGAGTACGAGGGGCATGGGAGACCCAGTACTTC
>TRBJ1-1|NA|TRBV7-3|NA
CASSPDRGITAFF
TGTGCCAGCAGCCCGGATCGGGGGATAACGGCTTTCTTT
>TRBJ2-5|many|TRBV5-6|NA
CASSQRTMLQETQYF
TGTGCCAGCAGCCAGAGGACTATGCTACAAGAGACCCAGTACTTC
>TRBJ2-1|NA|TRBV14|NA
CASSQDIGGVYNEQFF
TGTGCCAGCAGCCAAGATATCGGCGGCGTCTACAATGAGCAGTTCTTC
>TRBJ2-5|many|TRBV6-2/TRBV6-3|TRBD1
CASTSPAGGHETQYF
TGTGCCAGCACCTCTCCGGCAGGGGGCCACGAGACCCAGTACTTC
>TRBJ2-1|many|TRBV7-2|TRBD2
CASSLASGDNEQFF
TGTGCCAGCAGCTTGGCTAGCGGGGACAATGAGCAGTTCTTC
>TRBJ1-2|many|TRBV6-6|NA
CASSPDTYGYTF
TGTGCCAGCAGTCCAGACACCTATGGCTACACCTTC
>TRBJ2-2|NA|TRBV5-1|TRBD1
CASRQTGAKNTGELFF
TGCGCCAGCAGACAAACAGGGGCGAAGAACACCGGGGAGCTGTTTTTT
>TRBJ2-5|once|TRBV28|NA
CAGGTSTAETQYF
TGTGCCGGCGGGACTTCTACAGCGGAGACCCAGTACTTC
>TRBJ2-1|many|TRBV6-2/TRBV6-3|TRBD1
CASRDDRGDTFEQFF
TGTGCCAGCAGGGACGACAGGGGGGATACCTTTGAGCAGTTCTTC
>TRBJ1-5|NA|TRBV28|NA
CASMETASNQPHHF
TGTGCCAGCATGGAGACAGCTTCCAATCAGCCCCACCATTTT
>TRBJ1-5|NA|TRBV15|NA
CATSRPGGDQPQHF
TGTGCCACCAGCAGACCTGGGGGGGACCAGCCCCAGCATTTT
>TRBJ2-3|NA|TRBV2|NA
CARRLYGGDTDTQYF
TGTGCCAGAAGATTATACGGGGGAGACACAGATACGCAGTATTTT
>TRBJ2-3|NA|TRBV7-9|NA
CASSSGPDRSTDTQYF
TGTGCCAGCAGCTCCGGTCCAGACCGTAGCACAGATACGCAGTATTTT
>TRBJ2-5|many|TRBV7-3|NA
CASSRAVGETQYF
TGTGCCAGCAGCCGGGCAGTGGGGGAGACCCAGTACTTC
>TRBJ2-7|once|TRBV30|NA
CAWGGGPYEQYF
TGTGCCTGGGGTGGGGGACCCTACGAGCAGTACTTC
>TRBJ2-1|many|TRBV27|TRBD2
CASSSGLAREQFF
TGTGCCAGCAGCTCCGGACTAGCGAGAGAGCAGTTCTTC
>TRBJ1-1|NA|TRBV6-1|TRBD1
CASRDRGQANTEAFF
TGTGCCAGCAGAGACAGGGGGCAGGCGAACACTGAAGCTTTCTTT
>TRBJ2-7|many|TRBV20-1|TRBD2
CSARDSRGSGVYEQYF
TGCAGTGCTAGAGATTCCCGGGGGAGCGGGGTCTACGAGCAGTACTTC
>TRBJ2-2|NA|TRBV2|NA
CASREAREGELFF
TGTGCCAGCAGGGAAGCAAGGGAAGGGGAGCTGTTTTTT
>TRBJ1-5|NA|TRBV20-1|NA
CSASRVADQPQHF
TGCAGTGCTTCTCGGGTTGCCGATCAGCCCCAGCATTTT
>TRBJ2-5|many|TRBV15|NA
CATSREFGGLQETQYF
TGTGCCACCAGCAGAGAATTCGGGGGTTTACAAGAGACCCAGTACTTC